Below, 24 T cell receptor beta chains from the same sample are listed, as sequenced in a study of shared clonotypes between healthy human individuals. Sequenced by immunoSEQ multiplex PCR; TCRdb stores in-frame clones only, minus some. The top ten hold roughly 0.34% of the sample, which has 2,500,000 or so clones, approximately 90% seen once. Sequencing was performed on naive CD4+ T cells from PBMCs. Regarding subset: CD45RA+ positively selected. These receptors were obtained from a man in his late teens or twenties in good health. Some clones in this sample may be carry-over from other donors' samples.

The V gene is TRBV4-2, the J gene TRBJ2-5, with TRBD2 matching 14 bases. This CDR3 comprises 18 residues. Trimming at V came to 3 bases and at J to 5 bases, leaving 11 bases not matched to a gene. Germline assignment: CDR1 LGHNA and CDR2 YNFKEQ. The CDR3 DNA reads TGTGCCAGCAGCCAGAAGACGACGGGACTAGCGGGAGTTGAGACCCAGTACTTC. Translated: CASSQKTTGLAGVETQYF.

This clone appeared a single time. Other DNA sequences within the sample encode an identical CDR3. The rearrangement links TRBV5-1 to TRBJ1-5; 11 bases fit TRBD1. Germline V CDR1 and CDR2: SGHRS, YFSETQ. Trimming cost V 0 bases and J 5 bases; bases outside gene matches: 1. The CDR3 length is 15 residues. The CDR3 is CASSLAGQGDQPQHF. The CDR3, as DNA: TGCGCCAGCAGCTTGGCGGGACAGGGGGATCAGCCCCAGCATTTT. Full variable domain (outside the CDR3, taken from reference TRBV5-1 and TRBJ1-5): KAGVTQTPRYLIKTRGQQVTLSCSPISGHRSVSWYQQTPGQGLQFLFEYFSETQRNKGNFPGRFSGRQFSNSRSEMNVSTLELGDSALYLCASSLAGQGDQPQHFGDGTRLSIL.

The chain joins TRBV15 to TRBJ2-5; 8 nucleotides match TRBD2. Germline CDR1 reads LNHNV; CDR2 reads YYDKDF (reference sequence). Losses at the gene ends were 1 base for V and 2 bases for J; bases not matched to a gene: 6. The length of the CDR3 is 16 residues. For the CDR3, the DNA is TGTGCCACCAGCAGAGGAGGTAGCGGGATACAAGAGACCCAGTACTTC. This sequence encodes CATSRGGSGIQETQYF.

This chain connects TRBV28 to TRBJ1-1; 7 bases are a match to TRBD1. Germline V CDR1 and CDR2: MDHEN, SYDVKM. The CDR3 has 13 amino acids. The trim removed 8 bases at V and 4 bases at J, leaving 7 bases unmatched. This CDR3 reads CASLGGEGTEAFF. The CDR3 DNA follows: TGTGCCAGCCTAGGGGGCGAAGGCACTGAAGCTTTCTTT.

This clone was seen just once. J is TRBJ1-5 and V is TRBV5-6, with D perhaps matching TRBD1 (6 bases). The V end lost 0 bases, the J end lost 7 bases, and 23 bases lay between the germline ends. CDR3 length equals 18 residues. Germline V gene sequence: CDR1 SGHDT, CDR2 YYEEEE. The CDR3 bases are TGTGCCAGCAGCTTGGGGGGCCGGGGGGCAGGAGTAGGACAGCCCCAGCATTTT. Protein: CASSLGGRGAGVGQPQHF. The variable domain in full, with the rest retrieved from reference TRBV5-6 and TRBJ1-5, is DAGVTQSPTHLIKTRGQQVTLRCSPKSGHDTVSWYQQALGQGPQFIFQYYEEEERQRGNFPDRFSGHQFPNYSSELNVNALLLGDSALYLCASSLGGRGAGVGQPQHFGDGTRLSIL.

The chain joins TRBV6-5 to TRBJ1-2; a possible D gene is TRBD1 (5 bases). In germline, CDR1 is MNHEY, CDR2 SVGAGI. V lost 5 bases, J lost 13 bases, and 14 bases lay in between. The CDR3 has 11 amino acids. CDR3 DNA: TGTGCCAGCAGTCGTGAAGGGACTTGCACCTTC. Translating it yields CASSREGTCTF.

In regard to this clone: Other DNA sequences of this sample code for an identical CDR3. This rearrangement joins TRBV19 to TRBJ1-1; D is uncertain. The CDR3 has 11 amino acids. V was clipped by 7 bases and J by 0 bases, with 3 bases between them. The germline V gene has CDR1 LNHDA and CDR2 SQIVND (reference sequence). Here the CDR3 reads CASNLNTEAFF. CDR3 coding DNA: TGTGCCAGTAACCTGAACACTGAAGCTTTCTTT. Full variable domain (remainder filled in from reference TRBV19 and TRBJ1-1): DGGITQSPKYLFRKEGQNVTLSCEQNLNHDAMYWYRQDPGQGLRLIYYSQIVNDFQKGDIAEGYSVSREKKESFPLTVTSAQKNPTAFYLCASNLNTEAFFGQGTRLTVV.

A note on this clone: Distinct nucleotide sequences in the sample also encode this CDR3. The V call is TRBV5-1, the J call TRBJ1-4; D is perhaps TRBD1 (5 bases). The CDR3 contains 14 residues. Trimming cost V 0 bases and J 7 bases, with 10 bases left between them. Germline CDR1 is SGHRS and CDR2 is YFSETQ. The CDR3 coding sequence is TGCGCCAGCAGCTTGGGGCAGGGAAGTGAAAAACTGTTTTTT. The encoded protein is CASSLGQGSEKLFF.

The J gene is TRBJ2-5, the V gene TRBV5-1; D is uncertain. Trimming cost V 2 bases and J 1 base, with 9 bases left between them. CDR3 size: 14 residues. Germline-derived CDR1 and CDR2 are SGHRS and YFSETQ. The CDR3 DNA reads TGCGCCAGCAGCTTCCCCCAGCTCCAAGAGACCCAGTACTTC. Amino acid sequence: CASSFPQLQETQYF.

Details on this clone: The same CDR3 can be traced to other DNA sequences in this sample. The chain combines TRBV18 with TRBJ1-3; D is undetermined. The germline V gene encodes CDR1 KGHSH and CDR2 LQKENI. V was pared by 0 bases and J by 2 bases, with 5 bases between. The CDR3 runs to 14 residues. The CDR3 loop is CASSPPGAGNTIYF. CDR3 coding DNA: TGTGCCAGCTCACCACCCGGGGCTGGAAACACCATATATTTT.

The V gene is TRBV18, the J gene TRBJ1-5; a possible D gene is TRBD1 (5 bases). Trimming shortened V by 9 bases and J by 4 bases, and 13 bases separated the two germline ends. Germline V gives CDR1 KGHSH, CDR2 LQKENI. The CDR3 runs to 13 residues. CDR3 region: CASRDRINQPQHF. The CDR3 coding sequence is TGTGCCAGTCGGGACCGGATTAATCAGCCCCAGCATTTT.

This clone was seen a handful of times. The same CDR3 arises from other DNA sequences in this sample as well. The V and J genes are TRBV11-2 and TRBJ1-1; no firm D call. V lost 0 bases and J lost 5, with 4 bases in between. The germline V gene encodes CDR1 SGHAT and CDR2 FQNNGV. The CDR3 spans 12 residues. As DNA, the CDR3 is TGTGCCAGCAGCTTAGACCGGACTGAAGCTTTCTTT. It encodes CASSLDRTEAFF.

On this clone itself: This same CDR3 is encoded by further DNA sequences in the sample. This chain joins TRBV28 and TRBJ2-7, with a possible D match to TRBD2 (5 bases). Trimming stripped 4 bases from V and 0 bases from J, with 10 bases between. In germline, CDR1 is MDHEN, CDR2 SYDVKM. The CDR3 length is 14 residues. CDR3: CASSSRGPSYEQYF. The CDR3 coding sequence is TGTGCCAGCAGTTCTAGAGGGCCCTCCTACGAGCAGTACTTC.

The chain carries TRBV10-2 and TRBJ2-3, with 14 bases fitting TRBD2. The length of the CDR3 is 16 residues. Germline V CDR1 and CDR2: WSHSY, SAAADI. After removal of 6 bases from V and 2 bases from J, the junction contained 4 bases not matched to a gene. CDR3 loop: CASRTSGGGYTDTQYF. CDR3 sequence (DNA): TGCGCCAGCAGGACTAGCGGGGGGGGGTACACAGATACGCAGTATTTT.

The gene calls are TRBV9 and TRBJ1-2; D possibly corresponds to TRBD1 (6 bases). The germline V and J ends were trimmed by 4 bases and 4 bases, with 11 bases remaining between them. This CDR3 comprises 13 residues. Looked up from germline, CDR1 is SGDLS and CDR2 is YYNGEE. The CDR3 DNA reads as TGTGCCAGCAGCTCCGGACAGCCCTATGGCTACACCTTC. Translated, it gives CASSSGQPYGYTF.

The rearrangement uses TRBV5-1 and TRBJ2-3; a weak D match, TRBD2 (5 bases). Germline values: CDR1 SGHRS, CDR2 YFSETQ. V was trimmed by 0 bases and J by 5 bases, leaving 13 bases between them. CDR3 length: 15 residues. This chain's CDR3 is CASSLGGIEGDTQYF. DNA of the CDR3: TGCGCCAGCAGCTTGGGAGGGATTGAAGGAGATACGCAGTATTTT.

This clone is a singleton in its sample. This chain links TRBV19 with TRBJ2-3, with D possibly called TRBD1 or TRBD2 (5 bases each). CDR1 is LNHDA and CDR2 is SQIVND in the germline V gene (reference sequence). The CDR3 is 15 residues long. Trimming shortened V by 6 bases and J by 0 bases, and 13 bases separated the two germline ends. CDR3 sequence reads: CASRDRGGSTDTQYF. In DNA, the CDR3 is TGTGCCAGTAGGGATCGGGGCGGTAGCACAGATACGCAGTATTTT.

The table lists this clone with a count of one. The chain links TRBV7-8 to TRBJ2-3, with D unresolved. Between the trimmed V and J ends, which lost 5 bases and 6 bases, there was a span of 6 bases. There are 11 residues in the CDR3. Germline CDR1 reads SGHVS; CDR2 reads FQNEAQ. In DNA form, the CDR3 reads TGTGCCAGCAGCCCGCGGGATACGCAGTATTTT. Its translation: CASSPRDTQYF. The full variable domain, rest sourced from reference TRBV7-8 and TRBJ2-3, is GAGVSQSPRYKVAKRGQDVALRCDPISGHVSLFWYQQALGQGPEFLTYFQNEAQLDKSGLPSDRFFAERPEGSVSTLKIQRTQQEDSAVYLCASSPRDTQYFGPGTRLTVL.

The chain uses TRBV27 and TRBJ2-5, with 7 bases identical to TRBD2. The CDR3 runs to 16 residues. Looked up from germline, CDR1 is MNHEY and CDR2 is SMNVEV (reference sequence). V was pared by 8 bases and J by 4 bases, with 16 bases of the junction left unmatched. CDR3 region: CASSLGRGLRRETQYF. The CDR3 coding sequence is TGTGCCAGCTCGCTTGGGAGGGGACTCAGGCGAGAGACCCAGTACTTC.

The chain joins TRBV30 to TRBJ1-1, with D possibly being TRBD1 (6 bases). This CDR3 spans 13 amino acids. The germline gives CDR1 GTSNPN, CDR2 SVGIG (reference sequence). The ends were cut back, 4 bases at V and 4 bases at J, with 13 bases in the middle. CDR3 residues: CAWIYRDVTEAFF. The CDR3 DNA is TGTGCCTGGATTTACAGGGACGTCACTGAAGCTTTCTTT.

The rearrangement joins TRBV28 to TRBJ2-3, with TRBD2 matching 11 bases. The CDR3 loop spans 21 amino acids. Trimming at V came to 5 bases and at J to 2 bases, leaving 21 bases not matched to a gene. CDR1 is MDHEN, CDR2 SYDVKM, per germline. The CDR3, as DNA: TGTGCCAGCAGTACTCAACACGGACTAGCGGGTCTTAGAAGGGTCACAGATACGCAGTATTTT. This translates into CASSTQHGLAGLRRVTDTQYF.

The chain links TRBV11-2 to TRBJ2-1, with D possibly TRBD2 on 6 matching bases. Trimming cost V 1 base and J 2 bases, with 9 bases left between them. The CDR3 has 15 amino acids. Germline V gives CDR1 SGHAT, CDR2 FQNNGV. CDR3 bases: TGTGCCAGCAGCTTAGTACGGGAGACCTACAATGAGCAGTTCTTC. Translating gives CASSLVRETYNEQFF.

This clone was detected only once. The chain links TRBV7-2 to TRBJ2-5; TRBD2 matches 8 bases. The CDR3 runs to 14 residues. V lost 5 bases to trimming and J lost 4 bases; unmatched junction nucleotides: 6. CDR1 is SGHTA and CDR2 is FQGNSA in the germline V gene. CDR3 residues: CASSVGGLGETQYF. The CDR3 coding sequence is TGTGCCAGCAGCGTAGGGGGACTAGGAGAGACCCAGTACTTC.

Remarks on this clone: Distinct nucleotide sequences in the sample also encode this CDR3. This chain joins TRBV9 and TRBJ2-5; D could derive from TRBD1 or TRBD2 (5 bases each). CDR1 and CDR2 from the germline V gene are SGDLS and YYNGEE. This CDR3 is built from 13 residues. Trimming took 1 base from V and 4 from J, leaving 8 bases between them. The CDR3 here is CASSVSGGETQYF. The CDR3 DNA is TGTGCCAGCAGCGTAAGTGGGGGAGAGACCCAGTACTTC. The entire variable domain, with the rest obtained from reference TRBV9 and TRBJ2-5, is as follows: DSGVTQTPKHLITATGQRVTLRCSPRSGDLSVYWYQQSLDQGLQFLIQYYNGEERAKGNILERFSAQQFPDLHSELNLSSLELGDSALYFCASSVSGGETQYFGPGTRLLVL.